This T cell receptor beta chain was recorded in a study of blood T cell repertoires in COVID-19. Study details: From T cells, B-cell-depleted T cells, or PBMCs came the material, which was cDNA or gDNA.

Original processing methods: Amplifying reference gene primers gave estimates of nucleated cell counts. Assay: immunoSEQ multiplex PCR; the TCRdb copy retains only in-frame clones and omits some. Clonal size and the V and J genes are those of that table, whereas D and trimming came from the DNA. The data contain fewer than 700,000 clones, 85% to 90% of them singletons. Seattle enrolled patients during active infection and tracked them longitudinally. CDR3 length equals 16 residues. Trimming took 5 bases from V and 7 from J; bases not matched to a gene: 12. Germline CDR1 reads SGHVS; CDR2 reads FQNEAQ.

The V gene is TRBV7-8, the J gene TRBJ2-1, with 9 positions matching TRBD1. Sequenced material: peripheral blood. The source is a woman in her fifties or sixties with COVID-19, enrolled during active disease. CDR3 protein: CASSPGDRASQNEQFF. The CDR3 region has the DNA TGTGCCAGCAGCCCAGGGGACAGGGCAAGCCAGAATGAGCAGTTCTTC.